This TCR beta chain was recovered during a study of cytomegalovirus exposure and HLA in healthy donors (dated by TCRdb to about 2017). Context from the whole study: An earlier analysis of 587 of the donors reported over 250 Gb of sequence data and 117 million unique TCR beta sequences obtained from some 170 million T cells. A later analysis re-examined previously published TCR beta repertoires from roughly 720 donors and added high-resolution HLA genotyping to investigate patterns of TCR occurrence. The T cell repertoires of several hundred subjects were profiled by immunosequencing and related to cytomegalovirus serostatus. Every discovery cohort repertoire had been produced on one sequencing platform. A separate validation cohort of roughly 130 different subjects was used in addition to the approximately 700-subject first cohort. The number of typed donors differed by locus: about 629-640 for A, B, C, DRB1 and DQB1; about 520 for DQA1; some 590 for DPA1; and 400 to 480 for DPB1. Among the 398 genotyped donors, around 81% belonged to the genetic ancestry cluster associated with self-reported Caucasian donors. Rather than drawing on any new phenotypic data, the later analysis identified candidate immune exposures from TCR beta sequences and the way those sequences occurred across donors. Donor age, sex, ethnicity and CMV serostatus were compiled alongside the repertoire data. To predict cytomegalovirus infection status, the study brought together high-throughput TCR immunosequencing, statistical association of individual TCRs with disease status, and machine learning. Five DR-DQ haplotypes were treated as single units for association and clustering because of strong linkage in the cohort. On average, about 240,000 unique TCR beta nucleotide sequences were sequenced per donor among 398 genotyped donors of the cohort, with roughly 19% of those sequences being non-productive. Both class I and class II loci were covered by HLA typing, at four-digit resolution. A later genetic analysis took genome-wide SNP genotypes for about three fifths of the roughly 670 donors and used that subset as a discovery cohort. Around 330 gigabases of sequencing data and 70 million to 100 million unique TCR sequences made up an early release that covered nearly 650 HLA-typed donors. In an earlier analysis of 587 of the donors, high-throughput TCR beta sequencing was used to judge whether each TCR beta V gene segment behaved as functional or pseudogenic. The study aimed to test whether signatures of past pathogen exposure could be identified by cataloging public T cell receptors.

Comments on this clone: Its antigen has not been determined. Per-base qualities were not stored, and no clone one base away is much larger.

What the study reported, not specific to this receptor: Because counts were too low, approximately 18 rarely observed V segments, including chromosome 9 orphons, were excluded from the earlier analysis of about 500 of the donors. An earlier analysis of around 500 of the donors showed that most TCR beta V segments appeared in productive rearrangements either about 87% or about 30% of the time, which broadly matched IMGT annotations. Compared with the 666-donor mean, donors in an Asian-associated ancestry cluster had fewer N-insertions in productive TCRs, according to a later genetic analysis. In a later analysis, TCR association rates were found to vary across HLA loci, with the most associated TCRs seen for DRB1 alleles and the fewest for HLA-C alleles. A few of the identified cytomegalovirus-associated TCR beta chains were confirmed in vitro to be specific for cytomegalovirus antigens. The study gave a list of under 200 TCR beta chains associated with cytomegalovirus. At a false discovery rate of 0.05, a later analysis linked fewer than 20,000 TCR beta sequences to specific HLA alleles. Some IMGT-functional V segments, including TRBV6-2 and TRBV6-3, could not be distinguished by the 87-base-pair reads and were therefore excluded. A cluster of highly shared sequence variants was judged likely to be a technical artifact of the sequencing pipeline. Linkage disequilibrium might explain the correlated functional status among segregating V segments, but an unknown experimental factor could not be excluded. Compared with equally common non-associated chains, HLA-associated TCR beta chains in a later analysis were more clonally expanded and had lower generation probabilities. A further reported finding was that TCR beta sequences accurately predicted the HLA-A and HLA-B alleles for most subjects in the first cohort. Strong co-occurrence of HLA alleles, especially DR and DQ, made assigning TCR associations to individual alleles difficult. Immune exposure information for the cohort was limited to CMV serostatus. The authors suggested that the approach could potentially be extended to other disease states and immunological phenotypes. In a later analysis, several top co-occurrence clusters were reported to appear linked to parvovirus B19, influenza, CMV and Epstein-Barr virus. Because some donors lacked HLA typing at each locus, the association tests relied only on the typed subset. In a later genetic analysis, a missense DCLRE1C variant was associated with V-gene and J-gene trimming of TCR beta chains, and the association was replicated in an independent cohort. Presence/absence analyses assumed roughly uniform sequencing depth across donors, an assumption that may not hold. Most TCR sequences were seen in very few donors, while some public TCRs were found in many individuals. Only TCR beta chains were sequenced in this cohort, and the absence of alpha or paired-chain data limited detectable features. The classifier was reported to diagnose cytomegalovirus status with high specificity and sensitivity in both the original and validation cohorts. A later analysis found that most CMV-associated TCR beta chains appeared HLA-restricted, with HLA associations seemingly driven largely by CMV exposure.

From V the trimming removes 4 bases and from J it removes 4 bases, while the gene matches leave 7 bases of the junction unaccounted for. The germline V gene supplies CDR1 SQVTM and CDR2 ANQGSEA. From the cysteine up to the phenylalanine, the CDR3 has a length of 14 residues. CDR3 DNA is the only sequence kept; it has 42 bases, read in frame from the first base. The cohort was made up of approximately 670 healthy bone marrow donors. All cohort members were sampled while nominally healthy, although unrecorded immune exposures were likely present. The donor was CMV seronegative and belonged to the group of 350 to 400 seronegative cohort members. Every donor gave a peripheral blood sample, and the peripheral blood mononuclear cells from that sample were used for TCR beta sequencing. Genomic DNA extraction from the blood cell samples was performed with the Qiagen DNeasy Blood Extraction Kit. Library preparation was by the immunoSEQ multiplex PCR assay. The multiplex PCR relied on a mix of 60 forward primers for TCR Vbeta segments and 13 reverse primers for TCR Jbeta segments. A multiplex PCR assay on genomic DNA amplified the CDR3 region of rearranged TCR beta genes. Amplified TCR beta libraries were sequenced as 87-base-pair reads on the Illumina HiSeq System. As for how the authors treated the data: A later analysis tallied 75 million to 95 million unique TCR beta chains across the 600 to 700 repertoires, and about 12 million of those chains were shared by two or more donors. A nearest-neighbor algorithm error-corrected the raw reads and collapsed the reads into unique sequences, merging closely related sequences to remove PCR and sequencing errors. To assign V, D and J gene segments, CDR3 sequences were aligned to IMGT reference sequences. For a sequence to be retained, a match of at least six nucleotides to both a V gene segment and a J gene segment was required. Rearrangements were classified as productive when the CDR3 lacked stop codons and remained in frame with V and J, and all other rearrangements were classified as non-productive. CDR3 was defined by IMGT convention, running from the second conserved V-encoded cysteine to the conserved J-encoded phenylalanine. The earlier analysis of a few hundred of the donors excluded sequences that lacked an unambiguous match to a single V gene segment. An earlier analysis of 550 to 650 of the donors classified V segments as functional when productive rearrangements were above 56.7% and as segregating when the standard deviation between donors was above 5%. A statistical classification framework was built to diagnose cytomegalovirus status from the catalog of TCR beta chain sequences. In a later analysis, V and J genes were assigned by comparing TCR nucleotide sequences against IMGT/GENE-DB human TR gene sequences. The TCRdist pipeline was used in a later analysis to assign CDR3 sequences and most-parsimonious VDJ recombination scenarios. In a later analysis, each TCR beta chain was defined by its CDR3 amino acid sequence together with its V-gene family, and reads without a unique V-gene family were excluded. In a later analysis, some 600 highly shared, low-generation-probability nucleotide sequences were removed to address suspected cross-contamination and a sequencing artifact. In a later analysis, a clonal expansion index was calculated for each public chain from normalized within-repertoire ranks of inferred template counts. In a later analysis, generation probabilities were computed using a VDJ recombination model fitted to out-of-frame rearrangements, and the results were checked against IGoR. A later analysis scored TCR-TCR, TCR-HLA and TCR-CMV co-occurrence with hypergeometric tests, applying a repertoire-size bias correction to TCR pairs. A later analysis estimated false discovery rates by permuting HLA or CMV assignments 20 times. A later analysis grouped co-occurring TCRs with DBSCAN, adding TCRdist sequence similarity when clustering within HLA-allele-positive subsets. Repertoires with fewer than 30,000 or more than 120,000 public chains were left out of co-occurrence clustering, as were about 5 repertoires with anomalous nucleotide sharing. The immuneACCESS repertoire file appears here via TCRdb, limited to in-frame rearrangements. These files lack a portion of the clones; in checked studies, under half of the deficit traces to unresolved V genes, and the cause of the others is not known. The DNA was the basis for D and trimming; V, J and clone size are from that table. The sample table holds fewer than 150,000 clones, of which about 70% were seen once. The ten largest clones represent around 3.6% of the sample.

The receptor was derived from a man between 18 and 35 years old in good health and CMV-seronegative. Sequencing input: PBMCs. The sequence links TRBV29-1 to TRBJ2-3; 8 nucleotides in the junction match TRBD1. The CDR3 sequence is CSVAGTGSADTQYF. Read as DNA, the sequence is TGCAGCGTTGCCGGGACAGGAAGCGCAGATACGCAGTATTTT.